This T cell receptor (beta chain) was identified during a study of T cell repertoires in cytomegalovirus infection (dated by TCRdb to 2018 to 2020). For the study in its entirety: The HLA type of each donor mattered for the analysis, because public TCR beta signatures pointed to carriage of CMV infection along with the matching HLA type.

Results and caveats for the whole study, not just this receptor: Cumulative frequency of public TCR beta family members discriminated carriers of CMV infection plus the relevant HLA type in this cohort and an independent roughly 350-donor cohort. The ex vivo response was dominated by HLA-C-restricted CMV-specific TCR beta clonotypes, and the single most frequent clonotype in two of eight donors was supplied by these HLA-C-restricted clonotypes.

Comments on this clonotype: The antigen this receptor binds is unknown. Nothing much larger sits one base from this clone, and base qualities are not available.

TCRdb records Illumina HiSeq 1500 as the sequencer. The raw public reads went through TCRdb reprocessing: fastp at Q25, MiXCR clone calling, in-frame beta chains kept. Every CDR3 protein is listed once, alongside the most common genes and DNA of its rows. The sample records about 490,000 distinct CDR3 sequences, about 11% of which are singletons. More than 8.5% of the sample comes from the top ten. The sample consisted of PBMCs. The receptor's source is a human donor in good health (CMV status not recorded). Some clones in this sample may be carry-over from other donors' samples.

The nucleotides are TGTGCCAGCAATCGGGGATTTGACCCCTCTGGGGCCAACGTCCTGACTTTC. Translated, it gives CASNRGFDPSGANVLTF. Recombination joined TRBV2 with TRBJ2-6; D gene: possibly TRBD2, on 5 matching bases. The CDR3 measures 17 amino acids from cysteine to phenylalanine. The only DNA kept is the CDR3, 51 bases in frame from the first base. V drops 7 bases and J drops 0 bases, leaving 16 bases in between. CDR1 SNHLY and CDR2 FYNNEI were looked up in the germline V gene.